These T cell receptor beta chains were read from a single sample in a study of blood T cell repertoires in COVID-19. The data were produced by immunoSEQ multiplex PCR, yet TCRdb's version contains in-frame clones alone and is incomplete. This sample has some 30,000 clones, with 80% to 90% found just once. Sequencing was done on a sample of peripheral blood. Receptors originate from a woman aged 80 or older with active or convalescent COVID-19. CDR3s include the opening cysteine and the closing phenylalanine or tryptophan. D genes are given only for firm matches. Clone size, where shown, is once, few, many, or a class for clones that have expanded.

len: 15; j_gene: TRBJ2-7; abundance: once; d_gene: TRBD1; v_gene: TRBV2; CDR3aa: CASQPTGGSVYEQYF; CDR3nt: TGTGCCAGCCAACCTACAGGGGGCAGTGTCTACGAGCAGTACTTC
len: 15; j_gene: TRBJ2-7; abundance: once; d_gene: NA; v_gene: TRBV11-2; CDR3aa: CASSPGGSLSYEQYF; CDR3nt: TGTGCCAGCAGCCCAGGAGGGAGCCTCTCCTACGAGCAGTACTTC
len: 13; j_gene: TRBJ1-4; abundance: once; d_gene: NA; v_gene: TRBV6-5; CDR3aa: CASSGVWNEKLFF; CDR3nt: TGTGCCAGCAGCGGGGTCTGGAATGAAAAACTGTTTTTT
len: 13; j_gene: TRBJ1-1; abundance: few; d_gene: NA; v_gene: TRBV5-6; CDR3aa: CASSLRVGTEAFF; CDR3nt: TGTGCCAGCAGCTTACGGGTCGGGACTGAAGCTTTCTTT
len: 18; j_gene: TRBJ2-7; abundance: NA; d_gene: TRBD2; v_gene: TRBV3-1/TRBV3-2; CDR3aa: CASSQAASGLAKNREQYF; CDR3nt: TGTGCCAGCAGCCAAGCGGCCTCGGGACTAGCGAAGAATCGCGAGCAGTACTTC
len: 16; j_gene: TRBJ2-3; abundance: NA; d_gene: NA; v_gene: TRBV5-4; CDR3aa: CASSLGPDTSTDTQYF; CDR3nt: TGTGCCAGCAGCTTGGGCCCAGACACTAGCACAGATACGCAGTATTTT
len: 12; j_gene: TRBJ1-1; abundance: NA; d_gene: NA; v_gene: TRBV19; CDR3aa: CASSIDPGRAFF; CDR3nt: TGTGCCAGTAGTATAGATCCGGGGAGAGCTTTCTTT
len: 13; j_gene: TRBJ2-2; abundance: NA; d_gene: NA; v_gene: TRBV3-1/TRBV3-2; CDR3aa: CASSERNTGELFF; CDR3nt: TGTGCCAGCAGTGAGCGGAACACCGGGGAGCTGTTTTTT
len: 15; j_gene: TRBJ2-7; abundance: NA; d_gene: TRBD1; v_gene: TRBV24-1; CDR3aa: CATSAATGGAYEQYF; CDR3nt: TGTGCCACCAGTGCCGCGACAGGGGGAGCCTACGAGCAGTACTTC
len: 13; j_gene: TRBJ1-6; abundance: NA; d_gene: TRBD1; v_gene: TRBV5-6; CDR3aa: CASSRTGSSPLHF; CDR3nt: TGTGCCAGCAGCCGGACAGGGAGTTCACCCCTCCACTTT
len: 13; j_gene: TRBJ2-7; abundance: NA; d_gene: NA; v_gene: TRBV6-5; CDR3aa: CATARRPPYEQYF; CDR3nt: TGTGCCACCGCCCGGCGGCCGCCCTACGAGCAGTACTTC
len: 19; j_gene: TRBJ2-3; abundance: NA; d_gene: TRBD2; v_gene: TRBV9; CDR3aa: CASSASRALGLEETDTQYF; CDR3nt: TGTGCCAGCAGCGCCAGCCGTGCCCTCGGACTAGAGGAGACAGATACGCAGTATTTT
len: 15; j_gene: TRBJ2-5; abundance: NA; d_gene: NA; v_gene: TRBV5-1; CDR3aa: CASSKLLTVQETQYF; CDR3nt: TGCGCCAGCAGCAAACTATTGACAGTCCAAGAGACCCAGTACTTC
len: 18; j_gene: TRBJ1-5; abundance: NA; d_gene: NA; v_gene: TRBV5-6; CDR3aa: CASSLEPPEAYSNQPQHF; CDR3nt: TGTGCCAGCAGCTTGGAACCCCCAGAGGCCTATAGCAATCAGCCCCAGCATTTT
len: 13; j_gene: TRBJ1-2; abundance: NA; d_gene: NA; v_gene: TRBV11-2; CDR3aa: CASSSSGSYGYTF; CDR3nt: TGTGCCAGCAGCTCCTCAGGATCCTATGGCTACACCTTC
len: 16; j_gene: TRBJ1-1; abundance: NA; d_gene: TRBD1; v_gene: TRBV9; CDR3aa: CASDYIRGQANTEAFF; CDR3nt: TGTGCCAGCGATTATATACGGGGACAGGCGAACACTGAAGCTTTCTTT
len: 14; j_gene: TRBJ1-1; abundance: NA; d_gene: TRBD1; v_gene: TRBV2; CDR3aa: CASSGPGGRAEAFF; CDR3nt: TGTGCCAGCAGTGGACCAGGGGGCCGGGCTGAAGCTTTCTTT
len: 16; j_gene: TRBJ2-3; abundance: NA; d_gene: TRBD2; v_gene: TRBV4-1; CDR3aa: CASSQGLAGAGDTQYF; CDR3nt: TGCGCCAGCAGCCAAGGGTTAGCGGGGGCCGGGGATACGCAGTATTTT
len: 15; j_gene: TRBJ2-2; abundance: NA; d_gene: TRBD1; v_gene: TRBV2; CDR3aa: CASSSEGAFTGELFF; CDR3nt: TGTGCCAGCAGTTCCGAGGGGGCCTTCACCGGGGAGCTGTTTTTT
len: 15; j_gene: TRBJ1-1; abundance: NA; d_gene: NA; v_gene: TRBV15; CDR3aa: CATSREHLSSTEAFF; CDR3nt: TGTGCCACCAGCAGAGAACACCTTTCCAGCACTGAAGCTTTCTTT
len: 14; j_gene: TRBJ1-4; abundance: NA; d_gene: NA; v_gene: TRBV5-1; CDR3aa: CASARGGSNEKLFF; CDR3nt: TGCGCCAGCGCGCGGGGTGGGTCTAATGAAAAACTGTTTTTT
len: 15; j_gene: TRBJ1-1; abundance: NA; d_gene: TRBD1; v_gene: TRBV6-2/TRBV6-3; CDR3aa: CASSPTTGVVTEAFF; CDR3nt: TGTGCCAGCAGCCCAACTACAGGGGTCGTCACTGAAGCTTTCTTT
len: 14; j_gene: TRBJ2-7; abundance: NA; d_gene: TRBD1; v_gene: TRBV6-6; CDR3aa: CASSSTGGSYEQYF; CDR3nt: TGTGCCAGCAGTTCGACAGGGGGATCCTACGAGCAGTACTTC
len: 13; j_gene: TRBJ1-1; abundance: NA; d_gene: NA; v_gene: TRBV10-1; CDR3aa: CASRRDLNTEAFF; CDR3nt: TGCGCCAGCAGAAGGGACTTGAACACTGAAGCTTTCTTT
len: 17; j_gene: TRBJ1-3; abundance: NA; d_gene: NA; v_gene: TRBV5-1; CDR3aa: CASSLAPRLNAGNTIYF; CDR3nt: TGCGCCAGCAGCTTGGCCCCCAGGCTTAACGCCGGAAACACCATATATTTT
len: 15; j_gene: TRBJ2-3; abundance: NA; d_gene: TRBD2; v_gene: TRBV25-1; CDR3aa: CASSRLAGGADTQYF; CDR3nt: TGTGCCAGCAGCCGACTAGCGGGGGGGGCCGATACGCAGTATTTT
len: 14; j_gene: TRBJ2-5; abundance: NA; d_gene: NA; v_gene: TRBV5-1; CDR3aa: CASSLYLGRETQYF; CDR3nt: TGCGCCAGCAGCTTGTACCTGGGCCGAGAGACCCAGTACTTC
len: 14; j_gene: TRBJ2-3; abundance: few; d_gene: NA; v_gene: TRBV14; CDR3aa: CASSPWRGSDTQYF; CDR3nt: TGTGCCAGCAGCCCGTGGCGGGGCTCAGATACGCAGTATTTT
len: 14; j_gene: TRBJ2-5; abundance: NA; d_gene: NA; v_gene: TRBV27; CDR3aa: CASRPGVDQETQYF; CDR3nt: TGTGCCAGCAGACCCGGGGTAGATCAAGAGACCCAGTACTTC
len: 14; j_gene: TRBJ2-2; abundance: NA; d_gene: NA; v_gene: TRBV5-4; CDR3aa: CASSRPQGTGELFF; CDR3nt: TGTGCCAGCAGCAGGCCACAGGGTACCGGGGAGCTGTTTTTT
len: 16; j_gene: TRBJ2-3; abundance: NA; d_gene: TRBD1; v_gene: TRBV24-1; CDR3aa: CATSEGQVGWPDTQYF; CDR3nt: TGTGCCACCAGTGAAGGACAGGTCGGATGGCCAGATACGCAGTATTTT
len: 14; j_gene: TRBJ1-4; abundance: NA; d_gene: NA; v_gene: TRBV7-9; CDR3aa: CASSPLGGDEKLFF; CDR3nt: TGTGCCAGCAGCCCCTTGGGAGGGGATGAAAAACTGTTTTTT